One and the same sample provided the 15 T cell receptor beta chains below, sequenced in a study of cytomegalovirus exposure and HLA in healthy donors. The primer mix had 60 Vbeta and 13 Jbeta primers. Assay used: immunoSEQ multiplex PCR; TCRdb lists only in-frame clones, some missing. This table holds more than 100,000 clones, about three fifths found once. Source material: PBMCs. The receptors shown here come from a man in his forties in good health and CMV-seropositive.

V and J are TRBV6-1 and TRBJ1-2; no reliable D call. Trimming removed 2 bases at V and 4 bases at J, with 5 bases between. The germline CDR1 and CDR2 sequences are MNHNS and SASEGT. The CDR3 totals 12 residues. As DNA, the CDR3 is TGTGCCAGCAGTGAAAACGGCTATGGCTACACCTTC. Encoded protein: CASSENGYGYTF.

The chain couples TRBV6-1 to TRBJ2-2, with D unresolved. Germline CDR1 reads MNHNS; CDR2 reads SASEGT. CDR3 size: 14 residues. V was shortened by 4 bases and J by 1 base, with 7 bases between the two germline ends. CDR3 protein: CASSARQNTGELFF. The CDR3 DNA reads TGTGCCAGCAGTGCCCGACAGAACACCGGGGAGCTGTTTTTT.

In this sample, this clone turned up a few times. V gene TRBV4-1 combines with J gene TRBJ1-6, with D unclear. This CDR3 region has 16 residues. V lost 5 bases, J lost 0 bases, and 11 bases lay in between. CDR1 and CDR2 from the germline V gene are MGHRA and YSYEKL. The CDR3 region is CASSTTEGSYNSPLHF. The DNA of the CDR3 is TGCGCCAGCAGCACCACAGAGGGCTCCTATAATTCACCCCTCCACTTT.

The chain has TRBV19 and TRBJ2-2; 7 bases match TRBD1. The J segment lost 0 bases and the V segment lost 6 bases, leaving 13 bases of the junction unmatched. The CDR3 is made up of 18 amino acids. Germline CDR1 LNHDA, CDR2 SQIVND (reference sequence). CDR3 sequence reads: CASRWGQPGITNTGELFF. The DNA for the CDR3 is TGTGCCAGTAGATGGGGACAGCCCGGAATTACGAACACCGGGGAGCTGTTTTTT.

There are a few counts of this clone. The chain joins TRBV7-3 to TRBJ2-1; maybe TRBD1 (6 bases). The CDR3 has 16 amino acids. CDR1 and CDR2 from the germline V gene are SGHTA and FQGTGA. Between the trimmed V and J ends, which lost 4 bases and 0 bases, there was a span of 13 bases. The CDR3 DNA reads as TGTGCCAGCAGCTATGGGGGCGCTGTCTCCTACAATGAGCAGTTCTTC. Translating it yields CASSYGGAVSYNEQFF.

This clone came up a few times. This CDR3 is CAIRTSTGNTEAFF. The CDR3 bases are TGTGCCATCAGAACATCGACAGGGAACACTGAAGCTTTCTTT. The chain couples TRBV10-3 to TRBJ1-1; TRBD1 is a possible D gene (6 bases). In germline, CDR1 is ENHRY, CDR2 SYGVKD. The CDR3 has 14 residues. V lost 6 bases and J lost 1, with 12 bases in between.

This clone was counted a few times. This chain's CDR3 is CSVDKTGETEAFF. CDR3 bases: TGCAGCGTTGACAAGACAGGGGAAACTGAAGCTTTCTTT. J is TRBJ1-1 and V is TRBV29-1, with 8 bases aligning to TRBD1. Unmatched junction bases numbered 5, after V lost 3 bases and J lost 5 bases. This CDR3 comprises 13 residues. Germline values: CDR1 SQVTM, CDR2 ANQGSEA. The whole variable domain, remainder taken from reference TRBV29-1 and TRBJ1-1, is SAVISQKPSRDICQRGTSLTIQCQVDSQVTMMFWYRQQPGQSLTLIATANQGSEATYESGFVIDKFPISRPNLTFSTLTVSNMSPEDSSIYLCSVDKTGETEAFFGQGTRLTVV.

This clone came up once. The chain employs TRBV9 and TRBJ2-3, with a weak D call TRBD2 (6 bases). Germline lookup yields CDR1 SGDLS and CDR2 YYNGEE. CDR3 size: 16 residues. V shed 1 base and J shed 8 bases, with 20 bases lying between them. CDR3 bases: TGTGCCAGCAGCGTAAAGGGTCATCAGGGACTTGGTACGCAGTATTTT. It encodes CASSVKGHQGLGTQYF.

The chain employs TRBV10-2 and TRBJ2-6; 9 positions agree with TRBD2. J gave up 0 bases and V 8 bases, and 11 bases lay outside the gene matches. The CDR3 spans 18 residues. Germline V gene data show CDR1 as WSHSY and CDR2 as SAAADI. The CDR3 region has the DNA TGCGCCAGCGTGCCCCTTAGCGGGGGCCACTCTGGGGCCAACGTCCTGACTTTC. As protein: CASVPLSGGHSGANVLTF.

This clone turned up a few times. The CDR3 bases are TGTGCCAGCAGCTCCCCCCCGGTTGAAGCTTTCTTT. Its translation is CASSSPPVEAFF. The rearrangement joins TRBV7-8 to TRBJ1-1; D ambiguous. The germline gives CDR1 SGHVS, CDR2 FQNEAQ. V lost 4 bases and J 7 bases, leaving 10 bases between the germline ends. The length of the CDR3 is 12 residues.

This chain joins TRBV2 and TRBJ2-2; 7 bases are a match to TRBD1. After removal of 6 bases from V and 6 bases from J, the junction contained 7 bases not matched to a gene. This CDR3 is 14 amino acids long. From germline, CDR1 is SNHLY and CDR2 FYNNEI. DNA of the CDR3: TGTGCCAGCAGCTCGGACAGGTCCGCCGGGGAGCTGTTTTTT. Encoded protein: CASSSDRSAGELFF.

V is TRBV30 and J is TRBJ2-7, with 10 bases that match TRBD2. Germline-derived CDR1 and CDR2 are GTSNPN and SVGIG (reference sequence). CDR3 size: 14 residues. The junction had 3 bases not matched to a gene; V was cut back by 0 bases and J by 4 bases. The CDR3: CAWSVQAGGYEQYF. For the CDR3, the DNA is TGTGCCTGGAGTGTACAAGCGGGAGGGTACGAGCAGTACTTC.

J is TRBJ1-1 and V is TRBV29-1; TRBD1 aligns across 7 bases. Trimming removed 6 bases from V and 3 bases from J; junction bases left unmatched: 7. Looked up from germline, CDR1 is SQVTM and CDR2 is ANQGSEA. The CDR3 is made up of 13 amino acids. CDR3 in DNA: TGCAGCGTCGAGAGGGGGCGCGACACTGAAGCTTTCTTT. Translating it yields CSVERGRDTEAFF. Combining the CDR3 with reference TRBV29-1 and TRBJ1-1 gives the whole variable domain SAVISQKPSRDICQRGTSLTIQCQVDSQVTMMFWYRQQPGQSLTLIATANQGSEATYESGFVIDKFPISRPNLTFSTLTVSNMSPEDSSIYLCSVERGRDTEAFFGQGTRLTVV.

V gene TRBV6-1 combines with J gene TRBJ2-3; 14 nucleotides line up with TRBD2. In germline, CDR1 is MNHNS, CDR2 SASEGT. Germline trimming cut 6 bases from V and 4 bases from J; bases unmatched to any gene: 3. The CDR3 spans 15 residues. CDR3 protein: CASSGLAGGADTQYF. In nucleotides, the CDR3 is TGTGCCAGCAGCGGACTAGCGGGGGGAGCAGATACGCAGTATTTT.

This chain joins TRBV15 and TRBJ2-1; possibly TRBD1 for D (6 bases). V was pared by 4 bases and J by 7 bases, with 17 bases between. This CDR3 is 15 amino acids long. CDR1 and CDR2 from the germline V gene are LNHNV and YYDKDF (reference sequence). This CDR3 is CATSTGQTLSNEQFF. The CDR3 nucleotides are TGTGCCACCAGCACTGGACAGACTTTAAGTAATGAGCAGTTCTTC.